This TCR beta chain was profiled in a study of T-cell reconstitution after alpha-beta-depleted transplantation in children. On this clonotype: Its specificity is not known.

The germline V gene has CDR1 DFQATT and CDR2 SNEGSKA (reference sequence). The CDR3 has 18 residues. V was cut by 8 bases and J by 5 bases, with 34 bases left in between. Findings and limits, study-wide: The study traced high day-60 TCRbeta diversity in some patients to surviving recipient T cells and thymic progenitors. The study reportedly traced alpha-beta T cells about two months after transplant to several hundred expanded graft clones. A year had passed since transplant, and T-cell counts and diversity by then came mostly from newly produced T cells.

Unique molecular identifiers were used to barcode this TCRbeta library. TCRdb recomputed calls from the PCR reads with MiXCR, one row per CDR3 protein. This table holds 700,000 to 950,000 distinct CDR3 sequences, approximately 15% found once. V is TRBV20-1 and J is TRBJ2-7, with D tentatively TRBD2 (6 bases). The source material was PBMCs, mostly from graft donor cells, sampled 360 days after TCRalphabeta/CD19-depleted stem cell transplant. This TCR was recovered from a male patient younger than 18 who had a stem cell transplant for acute lymphoblastic leukemia, so the T cells may come from the graft donor. The CDR3 sequence: CSTRDREKLREISHEQYF. The CDR3 nucleotides read TGCAGTACCAGAGATAGAGAAAAGTTGCGGGAAATAAGCCACGAGCAGTACTTC.